This TCR beta chain was retrieved from a study of blood T cells in healthy people across ages. V lost 3 bases and J lost 1, with 14 bases in between. This CDR3 spans 16 amino acids. Germline assignment: CDR1 MNHEY and CDR2 SMNVEV (reference sequence). Primers used in a second PCR of about 7 to 11 cycles were a sample-barcoded 5' primer and a J-beta primer mix. Using its own MiXCR run on the 5' RACE reads, TCRdb lists one record per CDR3 protein. The repertoire consists of about 1.4 million distinct CDR3 sequences, with 59% occurring once and the leading ten covering approximately 7%. This clonotype was sampled from a man between 18 and 29 years old in good health. J is TRBJ2-3 and V is TRBV27; a possible D gene is TRBD2 (6 bases). The sequencing input was blood. CDR3 residues: CASSFNGGEGTDTQYF. In DNA, the CDR3 is TGTGCCAGCAGTTTCAACGGGGGAGAGGGCACAGATACGCAGTATTTT.